The 31 T cell receptor beta chains below come from one sample, sequenced in a study of T cell responses to AZD1222 COVID-19 vaccine. Sequencing used immunoSEQ multiplex PCR; TCRdb keeps in-frame clones, though not all of them. This sample has roughly 120,000 clones, with around 90% found just once. The material was peripheral blood, obtained 28 days after the second dose of the MenACWY control vaccine. All receptors come from an adult who received the MenACWY meningococcal vaccine as a control.

This chain uses TRBV15 with TRBJ2-5, with 13 bases lining up with TRBD2. Germline-derived CDR1 and CDR2 are LNHNV and YYDKDF (reference sequence). V was pared by 0 bases and J by 13 bases, with 14 bases of the junction left unmatched. The CDR3 has 17 amino acids. In nucleotides, the CDR3 is TGTGCCACCAGCAGAGATGGGACTAGCGGGACTCCTGCTACTCCGTACTTC. This sequence encodes CATSRDGTSGTPATPYF.

The V gene is TRBV10-1, the J gene TRBJ2-5, with 7 bases that match TRBD2. V was pared by 3 bases and J by 5 bases, with 9 bases of the junction left unmatched. From germline, CDR1 is WNHNN and CDR2 SYGVQD (reference sequence). The CDR3 sequence is 15 residues long. The CDR3 region is CASSDSSGVTETQYF. DNA of the CDR3: TGCGCCAGCAGTGATTCTAGCGGAGTTACCGAGACCCAGTACTTC.

The gene calls are TRBV6-5 and TRBJ1-6; D is unclear. This CDR3 is 12 amino acids long. Trimming left V 2 bases short and J 7 bases short, with 3 bases between. Germline V lookup: CDR1 MNHEY, CDR2 SVGAGI. CDR3 bases: TGTGCCAGCAGTTACGTGAATTCACCCCTCCACTTT. The encoded protein is CASSYVNSPLHF.

This clone occurred once. The chain combines TRBV7-8 with TRBJ2-1; D unclear. The germline V and J ends were trimmed by 5 bases and 6 bases, with 14 bases remaining between them. Looked up from germline, CDR1 is SGHVS and CDR2 is FQNEAQ. This CDR3 spans 14 amino acids. For the CDR3, the DNA is TGTGCCAGCAGCAACATTCTCACGCGCAATGAGCAGTTCTTC. It encodes CASSNILTRNEQFF.

This clone was seen a single time. This rearrangement joins TRBV9 to TRBJ1-6; D gene ambiguous. The CDR3 runs to 12 residues. Trimming shortened V by 3 bases and J by 10 bases, and 8 bases separated the two germline ends. CDR1 SGDLS and CDR2 YYNGEE come from the germline V gene. The CDR3 loop reads CASSEDGSPLHF. The CDR3 nucleotides read TGTGCCAGCAGCGAGGACGGCTCACCCCTCCACTTT.

The V gene is TRBV5-1, the J gene TRBJ2-1; 9 bases fit TRBD1. The junction had 7 bases not matched to a gene; V was cut back by 4 bases and J by 8 bases. The CDR3 totals 14 residues. Looked up from germline, CDR1 is SGHRS and CDR2 is YFSETQ. For the CDR3, the DNA is TGCGCCAGCAGCCCCACAGGGGGCGCCTATGAGCAGTTCTTC. Translation: CASSPTGGAYEQFF.

This clone was seen once. This rearrangement joins TRBV4-1 to TRBJ2-4; 11 bases line up with TRBD2. Germline CDR1 is MGHRA and CDR2 is YSYEKL. V gave up 2 bases and J gave up 0 bases; unmatched junction bases: 3. The CDR3 totals 17 residues. DNA of the CDR3: TGCGCCAGCAGCCAAAGACTAGCGGGGTTAGCCAAAAACATTCAGTACTTC. Its translation is CASSQRLAGLAKNIQYF.

This chain links TRBV30 with TRBJ2-7, with D possibly TRBD1 on 5 matching bases. Trimming stripped 3 bases from V and 0 bases from J, with 9 bases between. Germline V lookup: CDR1 GTSNPN, CDR2 SVGIG (reference sequence). CDR3 length: 13 amino acids. CDR3: CAWRGASSYEQYF. The CDR3 DNA sequence: TGTGCCTGGAGAGGGGCGAGCTCCTACGAGCAGTACTTC.

The chain links TRBV11-2 to TRBJ2-7, with 8 bases aligning to TRBD1. Germline V gives CDR1 SGHAT, CDR2 FQNNGV. The CDR3 has 14 residues. V trimming: 5 bases; J trimming: 1 base; junction bases outside the gene matches: 4. CDR3: CASSLTGESYEQYF. The DNA of the CDR3 is TGTGCCAGCAGCCTGACAGGGGAGTCCTACGAGCAGTACTTC.

The chain couples TRBV3-1 (or the pseudogene TRBV3-2) to TRBJ1-3; D gene ambiguous. CDR3 size: 16 residues. Trimming cost V 5 bases and J 0 bases, with 14 bases left between them. Per the germline V gene, CDR1 is LGHDT and CDR2 is YNNKEL (reference sequence). The CDR3 DNA is TGTGCCAGCAGCAGTGCAGCGGATTCCTCTGGAAACACCATATATTTT. The encoded protein is CASSSAADSSGNTIYF.

The CDR3 sequence: CASSKIPGQKTYEQYV. CDR3 DNA sequence: TGTGCCAGCAGCAAAATCCCGGGACAGAAAACCTACGAGCAGTACGTC. This chain connects TRBV5-6 to TRBJ2-7; 7 bases are a match to TRBD1. Germline V lookup: CDR1 SGHDT, CDR2 YYEEEE. The J segment lost 2 bases and the V segment lost 4 bases, leaving 12 bases of the junction unmatched. CDR3 length: 16 amino acids.

The CDR3 DNA reads TGCGCCAGCAGTCGAGGCAGAGGCTATGGCTACACCTTC. Protein product: CASSRGRGYGYTF. The chain combines TRBV10-1 with TRBJ1-2; no clear D gene. Per the germline V gene, CDR1 is WNHNN and CDR2 is SYGVQD (reference sequence). The CDR3 covers 13 residues. Trimming took off 5 bases at V and 4 bases at J, with 11 bases between the two ends.

The rearrangement links TRBV7-2 to TRBJ1-2; D is perhaps TRBD1 (5 bases). CDR1 is SGHTA, CDR2 FQGNSA, per germline. The CDR3 spans 16 residues. V dropped 1 base and J dropped 0 bases, with 12 bases sitting between them. The CDR3 DNA follows: TGTGCCAGCAGCTTAGGACAACAGGAAGCTAACTATGGCTACACCTTC. Translating it yields CASSLGQQEANYGYTF.

This clone was detected only once. This rearrangement joins TRBV9 to TRBJ1-6; D is uncertain. This CDR3 has 15 amino acids. Germline CDR1 reads SGDLS; CDR2 reads YYNGEE. Trimming removed 2 bases from V and 0 bases from J, with 6 bases in between. The CDR3 DNA sequence: TGTGCCAGCAGCGTCTCACCCTCCTATAATTCACCCCTCCACTTT. Encoded protein: CASSVSPSYNSPLHF.

The CDR3 DNA follows: TGCGCCAGCAGCCAAGGGTTTAGCGGGAGCGCCCTAGCCAAAAACATTCAGTACTTC. It encodes CASSQGFSGSALAKNIQYF. V and J are TRBV4-1 and TRBJ2-4, with 9 bases fitting TRBD2. The CDR3 contains 19 residues. Germline-derived CDR1 and CDR2 are MGHRA and YSYEKL. Germline trimming cut 1 base from V and 0 bases from J; bases unmatched to any gene: 10.

V gene TRBV19 combines with J gene TRBJ1-3, with D possibly matching TRBD1 (6 bases). V shed 6 bases and J shed 3 bases, with 12 bases lying between them. The CDR3 spans 14 residues. Looked up from germline, CDR1 is LNHDA and CDR2 is SQIVND (reference sequence). CDR3 amino acids: CASRKQGLGNTIYF. CDR3 DNA sequence: TGTGCCAGTAGAAAACAGGGACTTGGAAACACCATATATTTT.

CDR3 residues: CASSISVGTEAFF. The CDR3 DNA sequence: TGTGCCAGCAGCATAAGTGTGGGCACTGAAGCTTTCTTT. The chain carries TRBV7-9 and TRBJ1-1; D gene unclear. Germline CDR1 SEHNR, CDR2 FQNEAQ (reference sequence). Trimming shortened V by 5 bases and J by 4 bases, and 11 bases separated the two germline ends. The length of the CDR3 is 13 residues. Looking up the rest from reference TRBV7-9 and TRBJ1-1 gives the full variable domain: DTGVSQNPRHKITKRGQNVTFRCDPISEHNRLYWYRQTLGQGPEFLTYFQNEAQLEKSRLLSDRFSAERPKGSFSTLEIQRTEQGDSAMYLCASSISVGTEAFFGQGTRLTVV.

The chain uses TRBV19 and TRBJ2-7; no definite D call. The CDR3 has 15 amino acids. Germline-derived CDR1 and CDR2 are LNHDA and SQIVND (reference sequence). V was shortened by 6 bases and J by 2 bases, with 17 bases between the two germline ends. CDR3 sequence: CASSPYRDVPYEQYF. CDR3 DNA: TGTGCCAGTAGCCCCTATAGGGATGTCCCCTACGAGCAGTACTTC. Full variable domain (outside the CDR3, taken from reference TRBV19 and TRBJ2-7): DGGITQSPKYLFRKEGQNVTLSCEQNLNHDAMYWYRQDPGQGLRLIYYSQIVNDFQKGDIAEGYSVSREKKESFPLTVTSAQKNPTAFYLCASSPYRDVPYEQYFGPGTRLTVT.

The CDR3 spells CAWSVQSGAQYF. DNA for the CDR3: TGTGCCTGGAGTGTACAAAGCGGCGCGCAGTATTTT. The chain is built from TRBV30 and TRBJ2-3; tentative D call: TRBD2 (5 bases). There are 12 residues in the CDR3. Germline V gene lookup returns CDR1 GTSNPN and CDR2 SVGIG (reference sequence). V was pared by 0 bases and J by 10 bases, with 11 bases between.

The chain combines TRBV5-6 with TRBJ1-1; no clear D. Germline assignment: CDR1 SGHDT and CDR2 YYEEEE. Deletions cut 2 bases from V and 1 base from J, with 9 bases between. The CDR3 has 14 amino acids. The chain's CDR3 is CASSFWQRNTEAFF. DNA for the CDR3: TGTGCCAGCAGCTTCTGGCAGCGGAACACTGAAGCTTTCTTT.

This clone was observed a handful of times. The junction departs from germline at one end; a sequencing error may be responsible. The CDR3 region has the DNA TGTGCCAGCACCCAAAGACTAGCGGGCACAGATACGCAGTATTTT. Translated, it gives CASTQRLAGTDTQYF. The chain employs TRBV3-1 (or the pseudogene TRBV3-2) and TRBJ2-3; 9 bases line up with TRBD2. CDR3 length: 15 residues. The germline CDR1 and CDR2 sequences are LGHDT and YNNKEL (reference sequence).

In this sample, this clone turned up once. The chain has TRBV5-1 and TRBJ1-2; no firm D call. Trimming took 1 base from V and 5 from J, leaving 15 bases between them. Germline V gene sequence: CDR1 SGHRS, CDR2 YFSETQ. The CDR3 contains 15 residues. The CDR3 spells CASSLYGSESYGYTF. The CDR3 nucleotides are TGCGCCAGCAGCTTGTATGGGTCAGAATCATATGGCTACACCTTC.

The sample holds one count of this clone. The V call is TRBV4-1, the J call TRBJ2-2; TRBD2 is a possible D gene (6 bases). V dropped 1 base and J dropped 6 bases, with 12 bases sitting between them. This CDR3 spans 15 amino acids. The germline V gene encodes CDR1 MGHRA and CDR2 YSYEKL. CDR3 sequence (DNA): TGCGCCAGCAGCCAAGTTGGACGCGGGGCCGGGGAGCTGTTTTTT. Its protein is CASSQVGRGAGELFF.

This chain connects TRBV6-1 to TRBJ2-6; D is undetermined. Germline V lookup: CDR1 MNHNS, CDR2 SASEGT. Trimming took 1 base from V and 1 from J, leaving 8 bases between them. This CDR3 has 16 amino acids. This CDR3 is CASSEVRFSGANVLTF. The DNA of the CDR3 is TGTGCCAGCAGTGAAGTAAGGTTTTCTGGGGCCAACGTCCTGACTTTC.

This clone showed up just a few times. The chain links TRBV5-1 to TRBJ2-5; D is perhaps TRBD2 (6 bases). Germline V gene lookup returns CDR1 SGHRS and CDR2 YFSETQ. This CDR3 region has 12 residues. V was shortened by 4 bases and J by 2 bases, with 6 bases between the two germline ends. The CDR3 DNA is TGCGCCAGCAGCGGGACTCAAGAGACCCAGTACTTC. This codes for CASSGTQETQYF. Looking up the rest from reference TRBV5-1 and TRBJ2-5 gives the full variable domain: KAGVTQTPRYLIKTRGQQVTLSCSPISGHRSVSWYQQTPGQGLQFLFEYFSETQRNKGNFPGRFSGRQFSNSRSEMNVSTLELGDSALYLCASSGTQETQYFGPGTRLLVL.

This chain joins TRBV3-1 (or the pseudogene TRBV3-2) and TRBJ2-3; the D is unclear. Deletions cut 0 bases from V and 8 bases from J, with 12 bases between. The CDR3 is 14 residues long. Germline V gene data show CDR1 as LGHDT and CDR2 as YNNKEL (reference sequence). CDR3 nucleotide sequence: TGTGCCAGCAGCCAAGATCACTCCTCGGGTACGCAGTATTTT. This encodes CASSQDHSSGTQYF.

V gene TRBV11-2 combines with J gene TRBJ2-3, with D hard to call. The V end was cut by 1 base, the J end by 4 bases, with 6 bases between. The CDR3 is 13 residues long. The germline V gene encodes CDR1 SGHAT and CDR2 FQNNGV. CDR3 nucleotide sequence: TGTGCCAGCAGCTTAGTGATGGCAGATACGCAGTATTTT. It is translated as CASSLVMADTQYF.

The chain combines TRBV2 with TRBJ2-3, with D maybe TRBD2 (5 bases). CDR3 size: 14 residues. Trimming cost V 6 bases and J 3 bases, with 13 bases left between them. Looked up from germline, CDR1 is SNHLY and CDR2 is FYNNEI. CDR3 DNA sequence: TGTGCCAGCAGGCTACTAGTATCAACAGATACGCAGTATTTT. Amino acids: CASRLLVSTDTQYF.

The chain employs TRBV6-1 and TRBJ2-3; D uncertain. The V gene lost 2 bases and the J gene lost 4 bases, with 7 bases spanning the gap. The V gene's germline CDR1 is MNHNS and CDR2 SASEGT. The CDR3 consists of 13 residues. The CDR3 DNA follows: TGTGCCAGCAGTGAAATGGTTGCAGATACGCAGTATTTT. It translates to CASSEMVADTQYF.

The chain has TRBV7-2 and TRBJ1-5, with D possibly being TRBD1 (5 bases). This CDR3 has 14 amino acids. Looked up from germline, CDR1 is SGHTA and CDR2 is FQGNSA. V lost 1 base, J lost 5 bases, and 9 bases lay in between. The CDR3 DNA sequence: TGTGCCAGCAGCTTAGTGGCACAGGATCAGCCCCAGCATTTT. Amino acids: CASSLVAQDQPQHF.

The chain links TRBV18 to TRBJ1-4; no clear D. CDR3 length equals 12 residues. Per germline, CDR1 KGHSH and CDR2 LQKENI. V was clipped by 4 bases and J by 5 bases, with 5 bases between them. The CDR3 DNA is TGTGCCAGCTCACGAGGGAATGAAAAACTGTTTTTT. This gives the protein CASSRGNEKLFF. Complete variable domain (other parts from reference TRBV18 and TRBJ1-4): NAGVMQNPRHLVRRRGQEARLRCSPMKGHSHVYWYRQLPEEGLKFMVYLQKENIIDESGMPKERFSAEFPKEGPSILRIQQVVRGDSAAYFCASSRGNEKLFFGSGTQLSVL.